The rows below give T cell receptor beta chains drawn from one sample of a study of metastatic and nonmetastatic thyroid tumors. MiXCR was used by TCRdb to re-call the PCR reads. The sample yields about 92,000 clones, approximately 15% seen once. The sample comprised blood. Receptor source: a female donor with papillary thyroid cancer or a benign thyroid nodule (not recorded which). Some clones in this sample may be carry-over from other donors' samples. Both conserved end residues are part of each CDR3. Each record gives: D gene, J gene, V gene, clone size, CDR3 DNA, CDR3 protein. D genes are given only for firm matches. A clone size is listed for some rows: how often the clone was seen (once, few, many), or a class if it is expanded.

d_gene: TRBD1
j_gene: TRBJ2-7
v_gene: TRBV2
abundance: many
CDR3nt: TGTGCCAGCAGTGAAAGGGGGACAGGGGGCCCCTACGAGCAGTACTTC
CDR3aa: CASSERGTGGPYEQYF

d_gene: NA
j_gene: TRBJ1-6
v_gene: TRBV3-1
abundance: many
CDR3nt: TGTGCCAGCAGCCAAAGGGATTCACCCCTCCACTTT
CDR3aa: CASSQRDSPLHF

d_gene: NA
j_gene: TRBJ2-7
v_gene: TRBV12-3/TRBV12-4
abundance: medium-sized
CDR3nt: TGTGCCAGCCACCCGGACGGAACCTACGAGCAGTACTTC
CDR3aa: CASHPDGTYEQYF

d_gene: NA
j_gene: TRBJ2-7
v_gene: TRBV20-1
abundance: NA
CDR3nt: TGCAGTGCTAGAGGTCCCCGTCTAGCGTGGTGGCAGGGGCAGTACTTC
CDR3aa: CSARGPRLAWWQGQYF

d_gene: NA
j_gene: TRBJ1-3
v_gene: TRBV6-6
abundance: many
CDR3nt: TGTGCCAGCAGTTACGAGGGGAACTCTGGAAACACCATATATTTT
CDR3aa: CASSYEGNSGNTIYF

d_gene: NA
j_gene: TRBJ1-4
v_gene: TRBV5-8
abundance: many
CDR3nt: TGTGCCAGCAGCTTCCCGGTTAAGGGTAATGAAAAACTGTTTTTT
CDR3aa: CASSFPVKGNEKLFF

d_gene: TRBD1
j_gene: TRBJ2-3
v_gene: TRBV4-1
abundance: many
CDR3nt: TGCGCCAGCAGCCGAGGACAGGGGGCGTCAGATACGCAGTATTTT
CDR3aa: CASSRGQGASDTQYF

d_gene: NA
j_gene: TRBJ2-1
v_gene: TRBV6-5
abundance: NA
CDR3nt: TGTGCCAGCCGTCCGGTGGGATTCAGTGGGGTCCCCGATGAGCAGTTCTTC
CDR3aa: CASRPVGFSGVPDEQFF

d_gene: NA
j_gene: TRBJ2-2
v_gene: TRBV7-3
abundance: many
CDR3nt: TGTGCCAGCAGCCCGGCCCCCACCGGGGAGCTGTTTTTT
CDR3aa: CASSPAPTGELFF

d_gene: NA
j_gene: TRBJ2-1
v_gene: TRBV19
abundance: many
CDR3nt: TGTGCCAGTAGTATAACAGGGACCAATGAGCAGTTCTTC
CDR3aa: CASSITGTNEQFF

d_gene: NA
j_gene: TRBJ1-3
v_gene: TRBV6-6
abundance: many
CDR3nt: TGTGCCAGCAGCGGCCTACGCCCCGACGCAGAGTCTGGAAACACCATATATTTT
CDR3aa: CASSGLRPDAESGNTIYF

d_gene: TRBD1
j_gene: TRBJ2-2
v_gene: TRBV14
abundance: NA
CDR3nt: TGTGCCAGCAGCCACGACAGGGTGGACATCGGGGAGCTGTTTTTT
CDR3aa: CASSHDRVDIGELFF

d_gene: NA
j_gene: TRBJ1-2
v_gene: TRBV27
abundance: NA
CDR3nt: TGTGCCAGCGGTTTCAGGGCGGGTCATGGCTACACCTTC
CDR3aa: CASGFRAGHGYTF

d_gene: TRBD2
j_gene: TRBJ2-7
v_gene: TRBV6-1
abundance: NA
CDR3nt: TGTGCCAGCAGTGATCTAGCGGGGGTTTTCTACGAGCAGTACTTC
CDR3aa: CASSDLAGVFYEQYF

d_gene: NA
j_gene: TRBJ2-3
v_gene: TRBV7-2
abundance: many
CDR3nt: TGTGCCAGCAGCATATACTTCACAGATACGCAGTATTTT
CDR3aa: CASSIYFTDTQYF

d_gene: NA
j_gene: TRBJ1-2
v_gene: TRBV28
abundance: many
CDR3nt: TGTGCCAGCAGCCGCCTGGTCGACTATGGCTACACCTTC
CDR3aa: CASSRLVDYGYTF

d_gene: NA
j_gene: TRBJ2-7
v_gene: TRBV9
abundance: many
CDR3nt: TGTGCCAGCAGCGGACCACGGGACGCCGACGAGCAGTACTTC
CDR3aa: CASSGPRDADEQYF

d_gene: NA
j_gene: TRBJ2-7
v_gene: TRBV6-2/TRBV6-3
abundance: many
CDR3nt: TGTGCCAGCAGAGGAGGGACCTACGAGCAGTACTTC
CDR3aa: CASRGGTYEQYF

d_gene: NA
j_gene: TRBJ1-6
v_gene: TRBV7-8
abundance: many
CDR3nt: TGTGCCAGCAGCTTAGTAGACAGTCATAATTCACCCCTCCACTTT
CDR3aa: CASSLVDSHNSPLHF

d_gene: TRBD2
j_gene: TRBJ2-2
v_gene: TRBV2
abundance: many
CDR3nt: TGTGCCAGCAGTGGGGCTAGCGGGGCGCCGTTGGGGGAGCTGTTTTTT
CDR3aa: CASSGASGAPLGELFF